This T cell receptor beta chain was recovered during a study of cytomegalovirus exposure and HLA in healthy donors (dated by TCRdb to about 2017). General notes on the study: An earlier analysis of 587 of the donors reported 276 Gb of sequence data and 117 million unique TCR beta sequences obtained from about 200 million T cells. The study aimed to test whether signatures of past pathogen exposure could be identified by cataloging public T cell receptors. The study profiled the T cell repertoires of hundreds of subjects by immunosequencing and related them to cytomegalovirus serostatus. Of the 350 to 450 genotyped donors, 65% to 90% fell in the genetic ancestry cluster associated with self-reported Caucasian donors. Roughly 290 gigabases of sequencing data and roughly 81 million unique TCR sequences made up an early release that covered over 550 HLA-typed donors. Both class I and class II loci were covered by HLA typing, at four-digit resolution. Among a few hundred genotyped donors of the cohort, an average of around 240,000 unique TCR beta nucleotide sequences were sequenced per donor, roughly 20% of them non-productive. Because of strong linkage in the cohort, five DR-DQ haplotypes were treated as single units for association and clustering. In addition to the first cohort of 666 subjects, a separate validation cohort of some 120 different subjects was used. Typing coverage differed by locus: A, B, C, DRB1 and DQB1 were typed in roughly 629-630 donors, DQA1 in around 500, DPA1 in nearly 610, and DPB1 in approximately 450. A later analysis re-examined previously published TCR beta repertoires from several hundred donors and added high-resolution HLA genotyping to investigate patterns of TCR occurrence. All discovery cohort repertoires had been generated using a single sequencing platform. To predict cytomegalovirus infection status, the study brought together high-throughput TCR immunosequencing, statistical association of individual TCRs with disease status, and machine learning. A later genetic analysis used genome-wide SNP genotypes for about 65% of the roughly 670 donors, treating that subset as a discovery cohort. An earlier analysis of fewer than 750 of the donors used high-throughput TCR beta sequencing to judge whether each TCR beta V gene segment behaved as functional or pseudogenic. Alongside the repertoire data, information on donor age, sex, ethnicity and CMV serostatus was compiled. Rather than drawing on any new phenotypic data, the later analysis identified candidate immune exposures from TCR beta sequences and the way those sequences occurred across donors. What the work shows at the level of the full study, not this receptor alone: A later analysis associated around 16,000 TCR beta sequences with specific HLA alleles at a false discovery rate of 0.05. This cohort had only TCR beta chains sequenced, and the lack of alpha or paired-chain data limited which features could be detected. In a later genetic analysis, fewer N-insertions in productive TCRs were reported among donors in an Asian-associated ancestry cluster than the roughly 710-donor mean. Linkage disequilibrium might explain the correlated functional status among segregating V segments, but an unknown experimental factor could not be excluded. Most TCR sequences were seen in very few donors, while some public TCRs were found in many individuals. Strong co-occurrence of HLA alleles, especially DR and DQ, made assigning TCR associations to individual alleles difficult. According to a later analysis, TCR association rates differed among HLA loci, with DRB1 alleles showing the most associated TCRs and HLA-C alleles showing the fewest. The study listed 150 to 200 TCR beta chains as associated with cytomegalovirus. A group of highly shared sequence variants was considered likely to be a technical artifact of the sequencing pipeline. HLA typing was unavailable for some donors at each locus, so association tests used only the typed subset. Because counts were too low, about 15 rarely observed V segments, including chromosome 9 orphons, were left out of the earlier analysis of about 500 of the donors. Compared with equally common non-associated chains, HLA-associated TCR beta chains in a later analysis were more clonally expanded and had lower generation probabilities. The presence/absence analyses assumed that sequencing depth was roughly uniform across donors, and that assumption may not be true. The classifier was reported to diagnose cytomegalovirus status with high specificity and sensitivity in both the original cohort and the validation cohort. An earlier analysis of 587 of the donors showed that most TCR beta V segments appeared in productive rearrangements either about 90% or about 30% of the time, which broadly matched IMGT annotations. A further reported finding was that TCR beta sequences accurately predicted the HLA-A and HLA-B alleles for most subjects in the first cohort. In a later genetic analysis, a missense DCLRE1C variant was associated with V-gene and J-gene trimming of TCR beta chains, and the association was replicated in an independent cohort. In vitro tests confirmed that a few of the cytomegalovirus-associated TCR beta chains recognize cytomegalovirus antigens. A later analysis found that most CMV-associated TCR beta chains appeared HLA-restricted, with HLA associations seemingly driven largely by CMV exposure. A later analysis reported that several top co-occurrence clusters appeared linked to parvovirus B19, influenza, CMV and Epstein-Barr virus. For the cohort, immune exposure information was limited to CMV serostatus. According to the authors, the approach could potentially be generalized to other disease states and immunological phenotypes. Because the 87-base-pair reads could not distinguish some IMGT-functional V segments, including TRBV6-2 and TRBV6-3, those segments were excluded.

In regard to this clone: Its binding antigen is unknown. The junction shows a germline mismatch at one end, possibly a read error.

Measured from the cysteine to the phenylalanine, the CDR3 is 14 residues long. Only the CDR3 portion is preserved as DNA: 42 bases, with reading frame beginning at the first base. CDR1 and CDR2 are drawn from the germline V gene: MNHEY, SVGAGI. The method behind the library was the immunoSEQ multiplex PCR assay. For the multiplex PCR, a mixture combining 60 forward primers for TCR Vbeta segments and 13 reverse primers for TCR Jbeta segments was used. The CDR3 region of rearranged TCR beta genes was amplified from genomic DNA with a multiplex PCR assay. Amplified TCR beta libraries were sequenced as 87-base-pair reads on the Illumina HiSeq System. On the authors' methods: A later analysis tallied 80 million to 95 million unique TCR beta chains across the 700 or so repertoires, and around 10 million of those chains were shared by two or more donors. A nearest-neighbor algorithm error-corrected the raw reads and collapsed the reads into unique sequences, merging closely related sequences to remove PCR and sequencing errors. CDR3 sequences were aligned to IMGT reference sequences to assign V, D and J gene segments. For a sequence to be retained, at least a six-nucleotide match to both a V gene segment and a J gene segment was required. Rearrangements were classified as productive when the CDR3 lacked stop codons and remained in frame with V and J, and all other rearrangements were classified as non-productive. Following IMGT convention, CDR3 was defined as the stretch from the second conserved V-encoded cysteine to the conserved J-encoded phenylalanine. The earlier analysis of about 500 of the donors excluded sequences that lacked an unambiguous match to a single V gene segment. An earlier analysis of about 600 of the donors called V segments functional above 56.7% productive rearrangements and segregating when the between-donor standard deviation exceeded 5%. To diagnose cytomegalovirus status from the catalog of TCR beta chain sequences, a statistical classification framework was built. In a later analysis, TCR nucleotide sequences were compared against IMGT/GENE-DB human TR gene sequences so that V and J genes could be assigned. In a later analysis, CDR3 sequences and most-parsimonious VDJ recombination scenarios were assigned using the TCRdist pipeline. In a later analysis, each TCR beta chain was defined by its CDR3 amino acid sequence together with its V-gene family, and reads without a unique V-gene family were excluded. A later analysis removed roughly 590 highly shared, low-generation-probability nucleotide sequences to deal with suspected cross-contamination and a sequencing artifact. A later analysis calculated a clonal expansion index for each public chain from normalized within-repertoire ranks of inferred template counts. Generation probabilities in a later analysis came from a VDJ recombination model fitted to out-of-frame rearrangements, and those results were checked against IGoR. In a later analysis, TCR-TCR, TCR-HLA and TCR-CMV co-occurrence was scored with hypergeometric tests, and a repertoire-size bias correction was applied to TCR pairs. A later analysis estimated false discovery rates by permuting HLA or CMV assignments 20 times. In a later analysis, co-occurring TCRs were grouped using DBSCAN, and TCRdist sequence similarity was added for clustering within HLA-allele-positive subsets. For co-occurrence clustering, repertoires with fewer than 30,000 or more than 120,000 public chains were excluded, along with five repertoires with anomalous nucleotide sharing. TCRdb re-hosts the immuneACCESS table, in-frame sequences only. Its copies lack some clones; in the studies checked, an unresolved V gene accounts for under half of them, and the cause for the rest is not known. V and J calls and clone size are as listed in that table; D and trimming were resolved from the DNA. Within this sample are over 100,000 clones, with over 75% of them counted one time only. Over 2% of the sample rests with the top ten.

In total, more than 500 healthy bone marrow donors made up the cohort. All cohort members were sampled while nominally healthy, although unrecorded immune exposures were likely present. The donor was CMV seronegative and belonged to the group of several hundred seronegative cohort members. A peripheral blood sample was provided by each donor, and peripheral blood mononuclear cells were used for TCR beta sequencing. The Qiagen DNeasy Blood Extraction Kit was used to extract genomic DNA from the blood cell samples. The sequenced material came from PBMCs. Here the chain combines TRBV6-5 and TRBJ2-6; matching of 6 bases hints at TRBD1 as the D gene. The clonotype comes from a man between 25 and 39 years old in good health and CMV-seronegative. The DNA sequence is TGTGCCAGCACCACGGCGGCAGGGGCCAACGGCCTGACTTTC. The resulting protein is CASTTAAGANGLTF.